The entry below describes one TCR beta chain. Profiling relied on immunoSEQ multiplex PCR, and the TCRdb table lists in-frame clones only, not all of them. The sample lists some 250,000 clones, roughly 91% seen once, with roughly 8.3% in the top ten. This entry belongs to a study of blood T cell repertoires in COVID-19. Looked up from germline, CDR1 is SGHNT and CDR2 is YYREEE (reference sequence). The V gene lost 6 bases and the J gene lost 4 bases, with 17 bases spanning the gap. The CDR3 length is 15 residues. Study members were between roughly 18 and 89 years old and lived in 20 to 30 US regions. This TCR was recovered from a man aged 40-49 years who had recovered from COVID-19. Material: PBMCs or T cells enriched from blood (not recorded which). The chain recombines TRBV5-4 with TRBJ2-1; D unclear. CDR3 in DNA: TGTGCCAGCATCCCTATGGGCCAGCTTTACAATGAGCAGTTCTTC. This codes for CASIPMGQLYNEQFF.